The sequence of this T cell receptor (beta chain) was determined in a study of shared clonotypes between healthy human individuals (dated by TCRdb to the early 2020s). About the study as a whole: A few men and two women, aged 18 to 49 years, made up the cohort. To estimate repertoire size and how much clonotypes are shared between individuals, the study performed deep sequencing of blood TCR repertoires from a handful of healthy adults. To increase sequencing depth and limit assay-specific biases, different laboratories used diverse techniques to prepare libraries and sequence TCR repertoires. Per donor, leukapheresis produced somewhere between about 0.85 and 10 billion PBMCs. Results and caveats for the whole study, not just this receptor: Because the study included a small number of donors, the genetic and exposure-history diversity represented was limited. Sampling was restricted to blood, and TCR repertoires in tissues likely differ from the TCR repertoires found in blood. Based on pairwise subsampling, the degree of clonotype sharing among donors was expected to be affected by sequencing depth.

Using the deep immunoSEQ assay, TCR CDR3 regions were amplified from genomic DNA by multiplex PCR. Extracted genomic DNA from each cell subset was distributed evenly across all wells of several immunoSEQ 96-well plates, and each plate was treated as a replicate. For unsorted PBMC, approximately 290 ng of genomic DNA, equivalent to around 30,000 T cell genomes, went into each replicate PCR. Unsorted PBMC genomic DNA was sequenced across ten immunoSEQ deep assay plates. Purified libraries were measured with a Qubit 3.0 fluorometer, size-checked on a Bioanalyzer 2100, and measured again with the KAPA Library Quantification kit. A separate single-read 150-cycle Illumina NextSeq 550 flow cell was used to sequence each immunoSEQ 96-well plate. On the authors' methods: Because only junctional sequences without quality scores were contained in the immunoSEQ output, filtering matching that applied to full-length reads could not be performed. To assign V/J genes and CDR3, sequences were annotated using PyIR, a Python wrapper for IgBLAST v1.9, with IMGT germline references. Reads were filtered out if the reads had weak V/J assignments (E-value above 1e-6), no CDR3, stop codons, out-of-frame junctions, or ambiguous translated residues. V3J clonotypes were defined as sequences sharing an identical inferred V gene, J gene, and CDR3 amino acid sequence. Percentage overlap between repertoires was calculated by dividing the number of shared unique clonotypes by the size of the smaller repertoire. Richness of each repertoire was evaluated using RTK rarefaction, the Chao1 estimator, and Recon v2.1 estimates of unobserved clonotypes. In TCRdb, the immuneACCESS table is reduced to in-frame sequences with V and J assigned. These tables do not hold every clone; where another copy was compared, an unresolved V gene accounts for under half, and the others remain unexplained. V and J calls and clone size are copied from that table; D and trimming were computed from the DNA. A total of roughly 500,000 clones appear in this sample, 70% to 80% of them only once. The ten largest clones take up 13% of the sample.

There are 12 amino acids in the CDR3, from cysteine to phenylalanine inclusive. This entry keeps only the CDR3 DNA: 36 bases, framed from base 1. CDR1 and CDR2 are read off the germline V gene as SGDLS and YYNGEE. V gives up 3 bases and J gives up 6 bases, and the segment between their germline ends measures 7 bases. The donors were healthy, HIV-negative adults who had no recently reported acute infections or vaccinations. All donors were Caucasian adults living in Nashville, Tennessee, USA. For unsorted samples, some 100 million PBMCs were counted, and genomic DNA was extracted using the QIAamp DNA Blood Mini kit. After blood collection by leukapheresis, PBMCs were isolated using Ficoll-Histopaque density gradient centrifugation and then cryopreserved in the vapor phase of liquid nitrogen. Comment on this clone: The antigen this receptor binds is unknown. It has no much larger one-base neighbor in the sample; base qualities were not kept.

The TCR sequence derives from a middle-aged woman in good health. Some clones in this sample may be carry-over from other donors' samples. The V and J genes are TRBV9 and TRBJ2-1, with an unclear D gene assignment. Sequenced material: PBMCs. The CDR3 region: CASSERFNEQFF. The DNA reads TGTGCCAGCAGCGAAAGGTTCAATGAGCAGTTCTTC.